This T cell receptor (beta chain) was sequenced during a study of beta chain features in type 1 diabetes. Study-wide results and caveats: The naive, central memory and Treg TCRB repertoires of patients appeared to be more similar to one another than those of healthy donors.

Blood was collected once per donor into heparin, averaging approximately 0.11 L. V lost 8 bases and J lost 8, with 22 bases in between. Germline values: CDR1 LNHDA, CDR2 SQIVND (reference sequence). This CDR3 is 14 amino acids long. Reverse transcribing all isolated RNA meant expressed TCRB transcripts were sequenced. Sequencing was performed with immunoSEQ multiplex PCR; in TCRdb, only in-frame clones are kept and a portion is missing. The profile shows 250,000 to 350,000 clones, approximately 11% of them singletons. In the case of this clone: What it binds is unknown.

The source is a woman in her twenties or thirties in good health. Sequencing used naive CD4+ T cells from blood. This chain joins TRBV19 and TRBJ2-7; possible D gene TRBD1, 6 bases. In nucleotides, the CDR3 is TGTGCCAGTGATCGAGGGGCAGGGGCTGAAAAGCAGTACTTC. Its protein product is CASDRGAGAEKQYF.